The source of this T cell receptor (beta chain) is a study of PD-1 blockade in classical Hodgkin lymphoma. Looking at the study overall: Every 2 weeks, patients had 3 mg/kg nivolumab intravenously.

The study, taken as a whole, reports: Patients starting nivolumab less than 1 year after ASCT had lower diversity and were excluded from later analyses. Healthy donors reportedly exceeded newly diagnosed patients in baseline TCR diversity.

The repertoire was sequenced with immunoSEQ multiplex PCR; TCRdb's copy has only in-frame clones and lacks some. The profile covers about 85,000 clones, with around 90% appearing a single time and about 2.7% taken by the ten largest. For this clone: Its antigen is as yet unknown.

Every patient was affected by relapse after autologous stem cell transplantation, while exposure to brentuximab vedotin was not uniform. The CDR3 is made up of 20 amino acids. Germline loops: CDR1 LNHNV, CDR2 YYDKDF (reference sequence). Unmatched junction bases numbered 20, after V lost 2 bases and J lost 5 bases. This chain uses TRBV15 with TRBJ2-7; 11 bases match TRBD2. This sample comprised peripheral blood mononuclear cells (PBMCs), obtained before the second cycle of nivolumab. The sequence derives from a human donor with classical Hodgkin lymphoma. The CDR3 sequence is CATSRPRTGPLAGGRDEQYF. For the CDR3, the DNA is TGTGCCACCAGCAGACCCCGGACAGGGCCTCTAGCGGGAGGCCGGGACGAGCAGTACTTC.